The 2 T cell receptor beta chains listed next were all sequenced from one sample in a study of shared clonotypes between healthy human individuals. The repertoire was sequenced with immunoSEQ multiplex PCR; TCRdb's copy has only in-frame clones and lacks some. This sample has over a million clones, with around three quarters found just once. Material: memory CD4+ T cells from PBMCs. Subset in this sample: CD45RA-negative fraction. The receptors come from a man aged 18 to 29 in good health. Some clones in this sample may be carry-over from other donors' samples.

This chain links TRBV6-1 with TRBJ2-7, with TRBD2 as a possible D gene (6 bases). Per the germline V gene, CDR1 is MNHNS and CDR2 is SASEGT. V lost 7 bases to trimming and J lost 5 bases, with 12 bases between them. This CDR3 contains 12 residues. CDR3 DNA sequence: TGTGCCAGCAAAACTAGCTACCACGAGCAGTACTTC. Its protein product is CASKTSYHEQYF.

This clone was detected a few times. This chain uses TRBV7-2 with TRBJ1-2; TRBD1 might be the D (5 bases). This CDR3 is built from 15 residues. CDR1 is SGHTA, CDR2 FQGNSA, per germline. V was trimmed by 2 bases and J by 4 bases, leaving 14 bases between them. The CDR3 loop reads CASSLPLGGVYGYTF. DNA for the CDR3: TGTGCCAGCAGCTTACCCCTGGGGGGGGTCTATGGCTACACCTTC.